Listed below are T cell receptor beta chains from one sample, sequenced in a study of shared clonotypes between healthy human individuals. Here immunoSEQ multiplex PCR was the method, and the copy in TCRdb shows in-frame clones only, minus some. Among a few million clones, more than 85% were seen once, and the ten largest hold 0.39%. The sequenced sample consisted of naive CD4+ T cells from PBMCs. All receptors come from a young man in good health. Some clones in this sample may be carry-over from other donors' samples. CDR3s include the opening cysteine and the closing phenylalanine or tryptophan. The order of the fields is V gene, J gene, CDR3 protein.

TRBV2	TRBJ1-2	CASSLGVNDYTF
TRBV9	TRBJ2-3	CASSVVGGQASDTQYF
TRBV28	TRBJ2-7	CASNVGTNRYEQYF
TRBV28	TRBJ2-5	CASSYRGGETQYF
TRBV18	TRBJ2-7	CASSPSREGYEQYF
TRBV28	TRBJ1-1	CASSLGAGGNTEAFF
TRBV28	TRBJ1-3	CASSSQSSGNTIYF
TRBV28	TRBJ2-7	CASSFMMIQYF
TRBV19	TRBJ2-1	CASSIQGRMSRNEQFF
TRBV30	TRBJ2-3	CAWNSGSDTQYF
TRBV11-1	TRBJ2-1	CASSLGGLSNEQFF
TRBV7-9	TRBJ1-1	CASSLGTQLTEAFF
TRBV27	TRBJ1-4	CASTTLVSRPDEKLFF
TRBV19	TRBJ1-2	CASRWDGRYGYTF
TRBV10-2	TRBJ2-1	CASYGQDGGNEQFF
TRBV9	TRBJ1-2	CASSPRPARYGYTF
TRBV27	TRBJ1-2	CASSPLDSPYDGYTF
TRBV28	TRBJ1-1	CASIYRGFAEAFF
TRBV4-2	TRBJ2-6	CASSQAKRSGANVLTF
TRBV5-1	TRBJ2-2	CASSPDAMNTGELFF
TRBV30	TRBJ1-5	CAWSAGTGSNQPQHF
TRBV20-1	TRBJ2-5	CSARVETQYF
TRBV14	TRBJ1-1	CASSHNYNEAFF
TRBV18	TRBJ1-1	CASSPLTGTDEAFF
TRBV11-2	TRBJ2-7	CASSWDRGTYEQYF
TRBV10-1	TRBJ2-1	CASSEGEVKNEQFF
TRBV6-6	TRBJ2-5	CASSNPGSETQYF
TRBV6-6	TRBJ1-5	CASSSPDNQPQHF
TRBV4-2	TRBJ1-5	CASSLQSRANQPQHF
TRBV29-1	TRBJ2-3	CSVGGRAADTQYF
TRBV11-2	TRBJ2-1	CASSLASSSYNEQFF